The subject of this entry is one TCR beta chain. Its antigen has not been determined. CDR1 and CDR2, per the germline V gene, are MDHEN and SYDVKM. The CDR3 spans 16 residues, from the cysteine through the phenylalanine. There is no recorded DNA. For every CD8+ T cell subset, approximately 300,000 cells were flow-sorted straight into RLT lysis buffer, and each subset was sorted in triplicate. To keep memory contaminants out, a stringent definition of naive CD8+ T cells was applied: CD45RO-CCR7+CD27+CD95-. Standard density gradient centrifugation was used to isolate peripheral blood mononuclear cells from buffy coats. Naive CXCR3-negative and CXCR3-positive CD8+ T cells were flow-sorted on a FACSAria III. Total RNA was extracted from sorted cells with an RNeasy Mini Kit. This sample was taken from a study of CXCR3-negative and CXCR3-positive naive CD8 T cells (dated by TCRdb to about 2019). Concerning the study at large: Approximately 140 million TRB reads were obtained in total, roughly 1.5 +/- 0.3 million reads per library. Diversity and physicochemical repertoire analyses covered roughly eleven donors pooled from two independent experiments. For the TRBV-TRBJ cluster analysis, the naive subsets came from about five donors, while the memory cells came from 3 donors.

Results the study describes overall, beyond this receptor: Because surface CD5, which is linked to self-reactivity in mice, was comparable between the naive subsets, TCR interaction strength was also inferred from TRB CDR3 physicochemical properties. Similar TRBV-TRBJ usage was shown by naive CXCR3-negative and CXCR3-positive cells from the same donor, whereas distinct patterns were shown by memory cells. Freshly isolated PBMCs were used for most assays because CXCR3 expression went down partially after cryopreservation. Compared with CXCR3-negative naive cells, CXCR3-positive naive cells had TRB CDR3s with higher hydrophobicity (lower Kidera factor 4), lower energy, and higher strength and volume indices. Repertoire diversity was comparably high in both naive subsets but much lower in memory CD8+ T cells.

The sequencing machine was a NextSeq 550. The Human TCR Profiling Kit (MiLaboratory) was used to make UMI-labeled 5' RACE TRB cDNA libraries. The full amount of extracted RNA was used for cDNA synthesis, and the full amount of resulting cDNA was used for PCR amplification. Libraries were prepared in parallel with an identical number of PCR cycles. From the authors' description of their analysis: With a requirement of at least two reads per UMI, MIGEC and MiXCR extracted about 52,000 +/- 9,100 unique UMI-labeled TRB cDNA molecules per library. Each library averaged around 40,000 +/- 10,000 functional in-frame TRB CDR3 nucleotide clonotypes without stop codons. After each sample was downsampled to 5000 UMI-labeled TRB molecules, VDJtools was used to calculate diversity metrics such as normalized Shannon-Wiener and Chao1. VDJtools was used to calculate clonotype-size-weighted physicochemical properties of the central five CDR3 residues, namely interaction energy, strength, volume and Kidera factor 4. Through TCRdb reprocessing, the reads give one entry per CDR3 protein sequence; DNA is omitted. The V and J calls reflect TCRdb's pipeline rather than the authors' work. The record for this sample contains nearly 110,000 distinct CDR3 sequences. Approximately 0.37% of the sample is held by the ten biggest clonotypes.

This receptor was taken from a human donor in good health. Some clones in this sample may be carry-over from other donors' samples. The chain links TRBV28 with TRBJ2-1; checking the TCRdb D call of TRBD1 is not possible without DNA. The sequencing sample was made of naive CXCR3+ CD8+ T cells from blood. Read against the paper, the sample's cell subset or site label means: CD45RO-CCR7+CD27+CD95- naive CD8+ T cells expressing CXCR3 (TNR3+). The CDR3 corresponds to CASSLETGGGYNEQFF.